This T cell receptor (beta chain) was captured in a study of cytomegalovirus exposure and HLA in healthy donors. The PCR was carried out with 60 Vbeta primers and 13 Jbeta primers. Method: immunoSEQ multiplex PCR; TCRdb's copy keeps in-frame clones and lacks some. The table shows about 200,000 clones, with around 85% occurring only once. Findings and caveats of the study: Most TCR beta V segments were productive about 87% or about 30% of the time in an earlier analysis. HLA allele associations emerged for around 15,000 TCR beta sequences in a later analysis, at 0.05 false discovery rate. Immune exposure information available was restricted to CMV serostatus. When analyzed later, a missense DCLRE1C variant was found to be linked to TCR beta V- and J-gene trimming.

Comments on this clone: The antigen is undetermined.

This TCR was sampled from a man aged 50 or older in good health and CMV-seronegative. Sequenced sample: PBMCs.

The chain's CDR3 is CASSPLGEMFQNEQYF. For the CDR3, the DNA is TGTGCCAGCAGCCCTCTCGGGGAGATGTTTCAGAACGAGCAGTACTTC. This chain connects TRBV5-5 to TRBJ2-7, with D possibly matching TRBD2 (5 bases). The ends were cut back, 4 bases at V and 5 bases at J, with 22 bases in the middle. Germline V gives CDR1 SGHKS, CDR2 YYEKEE (reference sequence). The CDR3 sequence is 16 residues long.